This T cell receptor beta chain was identified in a study of blood T cell repertoires in COVID-19. As for the study in general: In each case, the material was cDNA or gDNA derived from T cells, B-cell-depleted T cells, or PBMCs.

From germline, CDR1 is SNHLY and CDR2 FYNNEI. CDR3 size: 14 residues. J gave up 3 bases and V 4 bases, and 4 bases lay outside the gene matches. Original methodology: Nucleated cell counts were estimated from reference gene primer amplification. Sequenced by immunoSEQ multiplex PCR; TCRdb stores in-frame clones only, minus some. D and trimming were read from the DNA, whereas the V and J calls and clone size are those reported in that table. Of 150,000 or so clones listed, about 92% are singletons. Seattle patients were enrolled during active infection and followed longitudinally. This receptor was identified in a man in his thirties or forties with COVID-19, enrolled during active disease. The sample taken for sequencing was peripheral blood. This chain uses TRBV2 with TRBJ2-7, with 9 bases fitting TRBD1. This CDR3 is CASSGTGGGYEQYF. In DNA form, the CDR3 reads TGTGCCAGCAGTGGTACAGGGGGCGGCTACGAGCAGTACTTC.